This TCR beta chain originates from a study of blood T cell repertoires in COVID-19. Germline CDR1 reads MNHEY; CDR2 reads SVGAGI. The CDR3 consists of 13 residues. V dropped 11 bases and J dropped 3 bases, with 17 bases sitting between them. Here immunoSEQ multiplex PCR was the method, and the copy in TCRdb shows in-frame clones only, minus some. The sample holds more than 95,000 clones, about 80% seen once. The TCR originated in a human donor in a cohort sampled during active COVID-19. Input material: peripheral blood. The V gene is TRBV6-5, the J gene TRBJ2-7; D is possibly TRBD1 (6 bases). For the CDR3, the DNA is TGTGCCGCAGGGGAGTCGGGAATCTACGAGCAGTACTTC. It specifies CAAGESGIYEQYF.